Listed here are 29 T cell receptor beta chains from one sample, sequenced in a study of Graves' ophthalmopathy and Graves' hyperthyroidism. RNA served as the template for amplifying TCR beta CDR3 regions. Second-round multiplex PCR followed a first-round RT-PCR using HTBI primers. TCRdb re-derived calls from the multiplex PCR reads in MiXCR, one entry per CDR3 protein. This table holds more than 1,000,000 distinct CDR3 sequences, around a third found once. Sequenced input: peripheral blood or thyroid tissue (not recorded which). All receptors derive from an adult man with Graves' hyperthyroidism.

Many counts were recorded for this clonotype. The chain joins TRBV25-1 to TRBJ2-5; maybe TRBD1 (6 bases). Germline V gives CDR1 MGHDK, CDR2 SYGVNS. V was cut by 6 bases and J by 9 bases, with 14 bases left in between. The CDR3 is 12 amino acids. The CDR3, as DNA: TGTGCCAGCAGGACAGGTGGTCGAGCCCAGTACTTC. Translated: CASRTGGRAQYF.

This clonotype came up a few times. The chain is built from TRBV5-1 and TRBJ2-5, with a weak D call TRBD1 (6 bases). V dropped 4 bases and J dropped 3 bases, with 10 bases sitting between them. The CDR3 spans 13 residues. The germline V gene encodes CDR1 SGHRS and CDR2 YFSETQ. This CDR3 reads CASSKNREETQYF. The CDR3 DNA is TGCGCCAGCAGCAAAAACAGGGAAGAGACCCAGTACTTC. The whole variable domain, remainder taken from reference TRBV5-1 and TRBJ2-5, is KAGVTQTPRYLIKTRGQQVTLSCSPISGHRSVSWYQQTPGQGLQFLFEYFSETQRNKGNFPGRFSGRQFSNSRSEMNVSTLELGDSALYLCASSKNREETQYFGPGTRLLVL.

This rearrangement joins TRBV5-1 to TRBJ2-5, with D perhaps matching TRBD1 (6 bases). The CDR3 length is 14 residues. CDR1 and CDR2 (germline): SGHRS, YFSETQ. V lost 4 bases to trimming and J lost 3 bases, with 13 bases between them. The CDR3 is CASSPRTAKETQYF. The CDR3, as DNA: TGCGCCAGCAGCCCAAGGACAGCTAAAGAGACCCAGTACTTC.

The table lists this clonotype with many counts. The chain couples TRBV5-1 to TRBJ1-2, with D possibly being TRBD1 (6 bases). The V and J ends lost 0 bases and 8 bases respectively, with 17 bases between them. The CDR3 is made up of 15 amino acids. CDR1 is SGHRS, CDR2 YFSETQ, per germline. As DNA, the CDR3 is TGCGCCAGCAGCTTGGATACGGGGGGCTTGGGCGGCTACACCTTC. Residues: CASSLDTGGLGGYTF.

Points on this clonotype: A read error is possible here, since a much larger clone lies one base away. The V and J genes are TRBV10-3 and TRBJ2-7; the D call may be TRBD1 or TRBD2 (5 bases each). The DNA end favors TRBJ2-5, so the J call may be wrong. The CDR3 is 14 residues long. In germline, CDR1 is ENHRY, CDR2 SYGVKD. CDR3 nucleotides: TGTGCCATCAGTGCAGCCGGGACCCTTCGGACCCAGTACTTC. Amino acids: CAISAAGTLRTQYF.

As for this clonotype: The junction does not match germline at one end; this may be a read error. The genes are TRBV29-1 and TRBJ2-7; TRBD2 is a possible D gene (5 bases). Germline lookup yields CDR1 SQVTM and CDR2 ANQGSEA. The CDR3 has 11 amino acids. This CDR3 reads CNVEGNYEQYF. CDR3 nucleotides: TGCAACGTTGAGGGTAACTACGAGCAGTACTTC.

V is TRBV29-1 and J is TRBJ1-2; D is possibly TRBD1 (5 bases). The length of the CDR3 is 11 residues. Deletions cut 3 bases from V and 6 bases from J, with 8 bases between. Per the germline V gene, CDR1 is SQVTM and CDR2 is ANQGSEA. DNA for the CDR3: TGCAGCGTTGAGGACAATGATGGCTACACCTTC. Translated, it gives CSVEDNDGYTF. The variable domain in full, completed from reference TRBV29-1 and TRBJ1-2, reads SAVISQKPSRDICQRGTSLTIQCQVDSQVTMMFWYRQQPGQSLTLIATANQGSEATYESGFVIDKFPISRPNLTFSTLTVSNMSPEDSSIYLCSVEDNDGYTFGSGTRLTVV.

This chain joins TRBV29-1 and TRBJ2-7; D may correspond to TRBD1 or TRBD2 (6 bases each). This CDR3 has 14 residues. V shed 0 bases and J shed 0 bases, with 9 bases lying between them. Germline lookup yields CDR1 SQVTM and CDR2 ANQGSEA. CDR3 sequence: CSVEDGGNSYEQYF. CDR3 in DNA: TGCAGCGTTGAAGACGGGGGCAACTCCTACGAGCAGTACTTC.

At least ten counts were recorded for this clonotype. The rearrangement links TRBV7-8 to TRBJ2-2, with 8 bases matching TRBD1. CDR1 is SGHVS and CDR2 is FQNEAQ in the germline V gene. The trim removed 5 bases at V and 1 base at J, leaving 6 bases unmatched. The CDR3 extends over 16 amino acids. The CDR3 nucleotides read TGTGCCAGCAGCATGGACAGGGCAGTGAACACCGGGGAGCTGTTTTTT. It specifies CASSMDRAVNTGELFF.

V gene TRBV15 combines with J gene TRBJ1-6; D uncertain. V dropped 0 bases and J dropped 15 bases, with 12 bases sitting between them. Per the germline V gene, CDR1 is LNHNV and CDR2 is YYDKDF (reference sequence). The CDR3 is made up of 13 amino acids. The CDR3 DNA is TGTGCCACCAGCAGAGATCCGGGTGGGGTCCTCCACTTT. Protein product: CATSRDPGGVLHF.

V usage is TRBV7-2 and J usage is TRBJ1-4; TRBD1 is a possible D gene (5 bases). Germline CDR1 reads SGHTA; CDR2 reads FQGNSA. CDR3 size: 15 residues. With 7 bases removed from V and 5 bases from J, the gap between germline ends came to 17 bases. The CDR3: CASIMTSGTNEKLFF. The DNA of the CDR3 is TGTGCCAGCATCATGACTAGCGGGACCAATGAAAAACTGTTTTTT. Combining the CDR3 with reference TRBV7-2 and TRBJ1-4 gives the whole variable domain GAGVSQSPSNKVTEKGKDVELRCDPISGHTALYWYRQSLGQGLEFLIYFQGNSAPDKSGLPSDRFSAERTGGSVSTLTIQRTQQEDSAVYLCASIMTSGTNEKLFFGSGTQLSVL.

Comment on this clonotype: Germline and junction disagree at one end, which may indicate a read error. V is TRBV11-2 and J is TRBJ1-6; D gene uncertain. Germline V gene sequence: CDR1 SGHAT, CDR2 FQNNGV. The CDR3 covers 15 residues. CDR3 nucleotides: TGCGCCAGCAGCCATGACATTGGAGGGAATTCACCCCTCCACTTT. Its protein product is CASSHDIGGNSPLHF. Looking up the rest from reference TRBV11-2 and TRBJ1-6 gives the full variable domain: EAGVAQSPRYKIIEKRQSVAFWCNPISGHATLYWYQQILGQGPKLLIQFQNNGVVDDSQLPKDRFSAERLKGVDSTLKIQPAKLEDSAVYLCASSHDIGGNSPLHFGNGTRLTVT.

This clonotype was detected a few times. The genes are TRBV18 and TRBJ1-2; D is perhaps TRBD1 (5 bases). This CDR3 is built from 13 residues. Germline V gene sequence: CDR1 KGHSH, CDR2 LQKENI. V was clipped by 4 bases and J by 8 bases, with 14 bases between them. CDR3 sequence (DNA): TGTGCCAGCTCACGATCAGGGCTCGTCGGCTACACCTTC. Protein: CASSRSGLVGYTF.

This clonotype was counted a few times. The chain is built from TRBV29-1 and TRBJ2-7; 12 bases are a match to TRBD1. The CDR3 has 14 amino acids. J gave up 2 bases and V 6 bases, and 5 bases lay outside the gene matches. CDR1 SQVTM and CDR2 ANQGSEA come from the germline V gene. The CDR3, as DNA: TGCAGCGTGACCGGGACAGGGGGCACCTACGAGCAGTACTTC. This gives the protein CSVTGTGGTYEQYF.

The chain employs TRBV27 and TRBJ1-2; 7 bases line up with TRBD1. The V gene's germline CDR1 is MNHEY and CDR2 SMNVEV (reference sequence). Trimming took 5 bases from V and 7 from J; bases not matched to a gene: 10. This CDR3 has 14 residues. The CDR3 reads CASSKNRGRSGYTF. The CDR3 coding sequence is TGTGCCAGCAGTAAAAACAGGGGCAGGAGTGGCTACACCTTC.

The V gene is TRBV28, the J gene TRBJ1-2, with a weak D call TRBD1 (5 bases). Germline CDR1 MDHEN, CDR2 SYDVKM. The CDR3 is 14 amino acids. Trimming removed 4 bases from V and 5 bases from J, with 14 bases in between. CDR3 coding DNA: TGTGCCAGCAGTTATCCAGGGCTTTATTATGGCTACACCTTC. It is translated as CASSYPGLYYGYTF.

This clonotype was counted ten times or more. CDR3 protein: CASSEWDSNQPQHF. The CDR3 DNA reads as TGTGCCAGCAGTGAATGGGATAGCAATCAGCCCCAGCATTTT. This chain joins TRBV25-1 and TRBJ1-5, with D unresolved. V lost 1 base, J lost 0 bases, and 4 bases lay in between. The CDR3 extends over 14 amino acids. Germline assignment: CDR1 MGHDK and CDR2 SYGVNS.

The CDR3 region is CSVQSRGDYGYTF. The CDR3 region has the DNA TGCAGCGTTCAGAGTCGGGGGGACTATGGCTACACCTTC. This chain links TRBV29-1 with TRBJ1-2; D is perhaps TRBD1 (5 bases). V was clipped by 5 bases and J by 3 bases, with 13 bases between them. Germline V CDR1 and CDR2: SQVTM, ANQGSEA. The CDR3 runs to 13 residues.

Of note for this clonotype: This may stem from a read error, because a much larger clone lies one nucleotide away. V is TRBV6-5 and J is TRBJ1-2; perhaps TRBD1 as D (6 bases). The CDR3 extends over 15 amino acids. Trimming took 5 bases from V and 2 from J, leaving 15 bases between them. Germline V gene lookup returns CDR1 MNHEY and CDR2 SVGAGI. CDR3 nucleotides: TGTGCCAGCAGTGACGGAGGGGGAATAAACTATGGCTACACCTTC. This gives the protein CASSDGGGINYGYTF.

The chain has TRBV5-1 and TRBJ2-7, with 13 bases aligning to TRBD2. Germline V gene sequence: CDR1 SGHRS, CDR2 YFSETQ. Germline trimming cut 4 bases from V and 0 bases from J; bases unmatched to any gene: 13. The CDR3 consists of 19 residues. The chain's CDR3 is CASSPRGLAGLTSSYEQYF. CDR3 bases: TGCGCCAGCAGCCCGCGGGGACTAGCGGGACTTACGAGCTCCTACGAGCAGTACTTC.

Details on this clonotype: Just one base apart from a much larger clone, this may be a read error. The chain joins TRBV12-3 or TRBV12-4 to TRBJ1-2; TRBD1 might be the D (5 bases). Trimming removed 5 bases from V and 7 bases from J, with 11 bases in between. This CDR3 contains 12 residues. CDR3 nucleotide sequence: TGTGCCAGCAGTGGGGCGGTTCGTGGCTACACCTTC. It encodes CASSGAVRGYTF.

The J gene is TRBJ2-7, the V gene TRBV19; no definite D call. Trimming removed 5 bases at V and 6 bases at J, with 17 bases between. The length of the CDR3 is 14 residues. Germline lookup yields CDR1 LNHDA and CDR2 SQIVND (reference sequence). The DNA for the CDR3 is TGTGCCAGTAGTTCGATAGGACGAGAACGCGAGCAGTACTTC. Residues: CASSSIGREREQYF.

This clonotype has a single count. Because it lacks the conserved phenylalanine or tryptophan at the end, this CDR3 is likely a read error. This chain links TRBV5-1 with TRBJ2-5; TRBD2 matches 13 bases. Germline lookup yields CDR1 SGHRS and CDR2 YFSETQ. The trim removed 4 bases at V and 2 bases at J, leaving 8 bases unmatched. This CDR3 spans 17 amino acids. The CDR3 loop reads CASSPEGLAGYQETQYL. In DNA, the CDR3 is TGCGCCAGCAGCCCGGAGGGACTAGCGGGATATCAAGAGACCCAGTACCTC.

In the case of this clonotype: The DNA is omitted, as the CDR3 cannot be located on it reliably, and the CDR3 follows TCRdb's listing. The genes are TRBV9 and TRBJ2-2; the table's D call, TRBD1, has no DNA check behind it. The germline CDR1 and CDR2 sequences are SGDLS and YYNGEE. The CDR3 is 15 residues long, ends included. CDR3 protein: CASSVGHKGPGSCFF.

The chain combines TRBV18 with TRBJ1-4; D call uncertain. Trimming took 3 bases from V and 8 from J, leaving 4 bases between them. This CDR3 has 11 amino acids. The germline gives CDR1 KGHSH, CDR2 LQKENI. The CDR3 DNA follows: TGTGCCAGCTCACCCGCCGAAAAACTGTTTTTT. Its translation is CASSPAEKLFF.

The chain combines TRBV15 with TRBJ2-7; the D gene is possibly TRBD1 (6 bases). The CDR3 runs 14 residues. CDR1 is LNHNV, CDR2 YYDKDF, per germline (reference sequence). Trimming pared 5 bases from V and 2 bases from J, leaving 13 bases between. The CDR3, as DNA: TGTGCCACCAGCCCACGGGACACTCCCTACGAGCAGTACTTC. It is translated as CATSPRDTPYEQYF.

This clonotype has just a few counts. This chain uses TRBV14 with TRBJ2-7, with 7 positions matching TRBD1. The CDR3 is 14 amino acids. J lost 4 bases, V lost 5 bases, and 8 bases had no gene match. The germline gives CDR1 SGHDN, CDR2 FVKESK. CDR3 coding DNA: TGTGCCAGCAGCGGACGGGACAGACGATACGAGCAGTACTTC. Amino acid sequence: CASSGRDRRYEQYF.

V usage is TRBV3-1 and J usage is TRBJ1-2; 10 nucleotides align to TRBD1. The CDR3 has 15 amino acids. Germline CDR1 is LGHDT and CDR2 is YNNKEL (reference sequence). Unmatched junction bases numbered 8, after V lost 5 bases and J lost 5 bases. CDR3 sequence (DNA): TGTGCCAGCAGCGACCGACAGGGGGCAGGGTATGGCTACACCTTC. Residues: CASSDRQGAGYGYTF.

This clonotype was recorded only once. This chain links TRBV20-1 with TRBJ2-2; D call uncertain. The CDR3 extends over 12 amino acids. Deletions cut 0 bases from V and 7 bases from J, with 6 bases between. Germline values: CDR1 DFQATT, CDR2 SNEGSKA (reference sequence). CDR3 in amino acids: CSARDLVGELFF. The CDR3 DNA reads as TGCAGTGCTAGAGATTTAGTCGGGGAGCTGTTTTTT.